This T cell receptor (beta chain) is drawn from a study of CD8+ T cells in alopecia areata. The study's findings and limits: Normal-skin resident alphabeta T cells also appear among scalp sample sequences.

Investigators isolated RNA and reverse transcribed it into cDNA to act as the sequencing template. TCRdb's copy holds only in-frame clones and misses some; the assay was immunoSEQ multiplex PCR. This table holds about 170,000 clones, around 71% found once. CDR3 length equals 12 residues. Unmatched junction bases numbered 4, after V lost 5 bases and J lost 7 bases. Germline CDR1 and CDR2: MNHEY and SMNVEV (reference sequence). Details on this clone: The antigen is unknown.

This sequence was found in a human donor with alopecia areata. The input for sequencing was CD8+ T cells sorted from blood, taken at week 0. The chain links TRBV27 to TRBJ1-1; 7 nucleotides agree with TRBD1. CDR3 nucleotides: TGTGCCAGCAGTAGACAGGGAATTGAAGCTTTCTTT. This encodes CASSRQGIEAFF.